The 25 T cell receptor beta chains below all came from one sample that was sequenced in a study of CXCR3-negative and CXCR3-positive naive CD8 T cells. Broader study findings: More hydrophobic TRB CDR3s occurred in CXCR3-positive than in CXCR3-negative naive cells.

Carrying UMI labels, the TRB cDNA libraries were prepared through 5' RACE. No DNA is given; TCRdb re-called the 5' RACE reads and lists each CDR3 protein once. The sample includes 55,000 to 65,000 distinct CDR3 sequences. For these TCRs, the target antigens are not known. What was sequenced was naive CXCR3+ CD8+ T cells from blood. Subset here: CD45RO-CCR7+CD27+CD95- naive CD8+ T cells expressing CXCR3 (TNR3+). These receptor sequences come from a human donor in good health. Some clones in this sample may be carry-over from other donors' samples.

The gene calls are TRBV12-5 and TRBJ1-2; TCRdb selects TRBD1, and the lack of DNA leaves this call unchecked. Germline values: CDR1 LGHNT, CDR2 FRNRAP. The CDR3 loop spans 15 amino acids. The CDR3 region is CASGSTGGFDYGYTF.

The chain couples TRBV5-1 to TRBJ2-1; TCRdb's D call of TRBD1 is untestable without DNA. The CDR3 is 16 amino acids. Germline V gives CDR1 SGHRS, CDR2 YFSETQ. The CDR3: CASSPWDGGPYNEQFF.

The chain uses TRBV12-3 or TRBV12-4 and TRBJ1-2; with no DNA, the TCRdb D assignment of TRBD1 cannot be verified. The CDR3 covers 13 residues. CDR3 sequence: CASNLQGTYGYTF.

The V gene is TRBV4-3, the J gene TRBJ2-5; as DNA is missing, the TRBD1 call by TCRdb cannot be tested. The germline gives CDR1 LGHNA, CDR2 YSLEER. CDR3 length: 17 residues. The CDR3 protein is CASSQVGSSGGAETQYF.

The gene calls are TRBV7-8 and TRBJ2-2; the TCRdb D gene call, TRBD1, has no DNA to confirm it. From germline, CDR1 is SGHVS and CDR2 FQNEAQ. The CDR3 covers 15 residues. This chain's CDR3 is CASSPGTGTTGELFF.

The chain carries TRBV29-1 and TRBJ2-2; TCRdb picks TRBD1, but there is no DNA to check that call. CDR1 is SQVTM and CDR2 is ANQGSEA in the germline V gene. The CDR3 is 13 residues long. The CDR3: CSVRVLDTGELFF.

The J gene is TRBJ1-5, the V gene TRBV19; lacking DNA, the TRBD1 call made by TCRdb goes unchecked. The germline CDR1 and CDR2 sequences are LNHDA and SQIVND (reference sequence). The CDR3 contains 16 residues. CDR3 protein: CASSLETGTDDQPQHF.

The chain joins TRBV6-2 or TRBV6-3 to TRBJ2-3. This CDR3 has 11 amino acids. The germline V gene has CDR1 MNHEY and CDR2 SVGEGT. The CDR3 sequence is CASSNTDTQYF.

The chain employs TRBV12-3 or TRBV12-4 and TRBJ1-1. The CDR3 consists of 13 residues. Here the CDR3 reads CASSLAVNTEAFF.

The J gene is TRBJ2-7, the V gene TRBV29-1; TCRdb designates TRBD1, a call that cannot be tested without DNA. Germline V gene sequence: CDR1 SQVTM, CDR2 ANQGSEA. This CDR3 has 14 residues. This CDR3 reads CSVEGDGGSYEQYF.

This chain uses TRBV4-3 with TRBJ1-1; the D call from TCRdb, TRBD1, cannot be confirmed without DNA. Germline-derived CDR1 and CDR2 are LGHNA and YSLEER. The CDR3 runs 13 residues. This CDR3 reads CASSPRGNTEAFF.

The gene calls are TRBV28 and TRBJ1-1; TCRdb proposes TRBD1, but this gene call is untestable without DNA. The CDR3 loop spans 16 amino acids. The germline gives CDR1 MDHEN, CDR2 SYDVKM. The CDR3 loop reads CASSPRQGGMNTEAFF.

The V gene is TRBV7-6, the J gene TRBJ2-1. Germline V gene lookup returns CDR1 SGHVS and CDR2 FNYEAQ. CDR3 size: 13 residues. The CDR3 protein is CASSLDVSNEQFF.

The chain uses TRBV5-6 and TRBJ1-1. CDR1 and CDR2 from the germline V gene are SGHDT and YYEEEE. The CDR3 length is 13 residues. The CDR3 sequence is CASSLGSNTEAFF. Filled out from reference TRBV5-6 and TRBJ1-1, the complete variable domain reads DAGVTQSPTHLIKTRGQQVTLRCSPKSGHDTVSWYQQALGQGPQFIFQYYEEEERQRGNFPDRFSGHQFPNYSSELNVNALLLGDSALYLCASSLGSNTEAFFGQGTRLTVV.

The V gene is TRBV12-5, the J gene TRBJ1-2; checking the TCRdb D call of TRBD1 is not possible without DNA. The CDR3 is 14 amino acids. The germline CDR1 and CDR2 sequences are LGHNT and FRNRAP. CDR3: CASGTPPGPYGYTF.

The CDR3: CASSLFRGQGNYGYTF. This rearrangement joins TRBV11-2 to TRBJ1-2. The CDR3 extends over 16 amino acids. Per the germline V gene, CDR1 is SGHAT and CDR2 is FQNNGV.

The chain combines TRBV11-2 with TRBJ2-3. In germline, CDR1 is SGHAT, CDR2 FQNNGV. This CDR3 spans 12 amino acids. This CDR3 reads CASRPHWDTQYF.

The chain combines TRBV7-2 with TRBJ2-7. The CDR3 spans 14 residues. CDR1 SGHTA and CDR2 FQGNSA come from the germline V gene. CDR3 amino acids: CASSLGRRSYEQYF.

The CDR3 sequence is CASSLNSAETQYF. The J gene is TRBJ2-5, the V gene TRBV7-3; TCRdb gives TRBD2 as the D gene, but with no DNA this cannot be confirmed. From germline, CDR1 is SGHTA and CDR2 FQGTGA. The CDR3 runs to 13 residues.

J is TRBJ2-4 and V is TRBV23-1; TCRdb's assignment of TRBD1 cannot be checked, as there is no DNA. TRBV23-1 is an ORF; its function is uncertain. The CDR3 spans 21 residues. This chain's CDR3 is CASSQSGRIGRQGVAKNIQYF.

The chain couples TRBV5-5 to TRBJ2-5; TCRdb designates TRBD2, a call that cannot be tested without DNA. CDR1 and CDR2 from the germline V gene are SGHKS and YYEKEE (reference sequence). The CDR3 contains 16 residues. This CDR3 is CASSPMVAGVWETQYF.

J is TRBJ2-1 and V is TRBV6-2 or TRBV6-3; TCRdb designates TRBD2, a call that cannot be tested without DNA. Germline-derived CDR1 and CDR2 are MNHEY and SVGEGT. There are 14 residues in the CDR3. The CDR3 sequence is CASSASVSYNEQFF.

This chain connects TRBV7-6 to TRBJ2-2. Germline assignment: CDR1 SGHVS and CDR2 FNYEAQ. The CDR3 extends over 14 amino acids. The CDR3 loop is CASSAGGNTGELFF. The full variable domain, its missing parts supplied by reference TRBV7-6 and TRBJ2-2, is GAGVSQSPRYKVTKRGQDVALRCDPISGHVSLYWYRQALGQGPEFLTYFNYEAQQDKSGLPNDRFSAERPEGSISTLTIQRTEQRDSAMYRCASSAGGNTGELFFGEGSRLTVL.

The chain links TRBV5-5 to TRBJ2-7; TCRdb picks TRBD2, but there is no DNA to check that call. Germline assignment: CDR1 SGHKS and CDR2 YYEKEE (reference sequence). This CDR3 spans 17 amino acids. CDR3 amino acids: CASTESSSGLSSYEQYF. Drawing the rest from reference TRBV5-5 and TRBJ2-7, the complete variable domain is DAGVTQSPTHLIKTRGQQVTLRCSPISGHKSVSWYQQVLGQGPQFIFQYYEKEERGRGNFPDRFSARQFPNYSSELNVNALLLGDSALYLCASTESSSGLSSYEQYFGPGTRLTVT.

The chain joins TRBV7-3 to TRBJ2-7. Germline V lookup: CDR1 SGHTA, CDR2 FQGTGA. The CDR3 loop spans 12 amino acids. Here the CDR3 reads CASGLDGGEQYF.